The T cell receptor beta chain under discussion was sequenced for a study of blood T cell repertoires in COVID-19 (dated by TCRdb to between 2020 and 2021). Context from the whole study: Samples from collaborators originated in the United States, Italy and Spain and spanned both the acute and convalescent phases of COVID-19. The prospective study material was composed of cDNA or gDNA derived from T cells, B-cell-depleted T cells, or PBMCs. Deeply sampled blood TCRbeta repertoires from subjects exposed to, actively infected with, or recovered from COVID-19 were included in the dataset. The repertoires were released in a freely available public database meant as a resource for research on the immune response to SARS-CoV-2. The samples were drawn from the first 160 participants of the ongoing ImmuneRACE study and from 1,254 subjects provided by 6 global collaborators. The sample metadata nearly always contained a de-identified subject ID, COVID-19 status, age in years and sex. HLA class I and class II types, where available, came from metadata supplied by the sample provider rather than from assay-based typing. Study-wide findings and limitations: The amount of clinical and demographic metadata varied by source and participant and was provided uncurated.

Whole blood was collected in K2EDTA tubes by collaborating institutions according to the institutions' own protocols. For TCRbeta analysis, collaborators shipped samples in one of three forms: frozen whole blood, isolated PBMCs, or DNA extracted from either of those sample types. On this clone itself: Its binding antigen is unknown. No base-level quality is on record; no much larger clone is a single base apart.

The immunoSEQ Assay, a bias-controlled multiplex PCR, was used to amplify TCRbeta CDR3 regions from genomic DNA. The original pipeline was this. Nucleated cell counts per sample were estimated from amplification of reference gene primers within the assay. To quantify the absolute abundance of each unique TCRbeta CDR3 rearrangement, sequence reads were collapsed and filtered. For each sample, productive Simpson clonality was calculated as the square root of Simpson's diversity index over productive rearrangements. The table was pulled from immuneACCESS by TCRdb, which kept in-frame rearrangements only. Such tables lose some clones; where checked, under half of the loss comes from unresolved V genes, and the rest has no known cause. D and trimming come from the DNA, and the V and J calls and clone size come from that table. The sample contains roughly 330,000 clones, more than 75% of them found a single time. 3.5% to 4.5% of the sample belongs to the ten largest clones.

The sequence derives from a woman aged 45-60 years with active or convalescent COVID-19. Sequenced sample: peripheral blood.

The nucleotide sequence reads as follows: TGTGCCAGCTCTCCATATCAGGGGGCGCACACTGAAGCTTTCTTT. The translation is CASSPYQGAHTEAFF. The chain uses TRBV18 and TRBJ1-1, and 8 junction bases match TRBD1. Its CDR3 holds 15 amino acids, cysteine through phenylalanine. The kept DNA is CDR3 alone, 45 bases in frame from the first base. The germline V gene provides CDR1 KGHSH and CDR2 LQKENI. Trimming removed 6 bases from V and 3 bases from J; the gene matches leave 9 bases unexplained.